The 24 T cell receptor beta chains given below trace back to one sample, sequenced in a study of CD8+CD57+ T cells in acquired aplastic anemia. All sequencing subjects had displayed CD8+CD57+ cell expansion on flow cytometry. TCR beta VDJ and CDR3 profiling used genomic DNA as template. TCRdb used MiXCR to reprocess the reads, holding one entry per CDR3 protein. The sample holds 180,000 or so distinct CDR3 sequences; 55% to 65% are singletons and the top ten take about 39%. The source material was sorted CD4+, CD8+, or CD8+CD57+ T cells (not recorded which) from PBMCs. These receptors all come from a human donor with aplastic anemia.

This clonotype was seen a few times. The rearrangement uses TRBV25-1 and TRBJ2-7; D possibly corresponds to TRBD1 (6 bases). Trimming cost V 2 bases and J 3 bases, with 20 bases left between them. Germline V gene data show CDR1 as MGHDK and CDR2 as SYGVNS. The CDR3 consists of 17 residues. The CDR3 spells CASSEMARGRGNYEQYF. CDR3 DNA sequence: TGTGCCAGCAGTGAAATGGCGCGAGGCAGGGGAAACTACGAGCAGTACTTC.

The V call is TRBV9, the J call TRBJ2-3, with 8 bases matching TRBD2. Germline V gene data show CDR1 as SGDLS and CDR2 as YYNGEE. CDR3 length: 14 amino acids. V shed 4 bases and J 3 bases; nucleotides not matched to a gene: 4. The CDR3: CASSTTGGTDTQYF. CDR3 bases: TGTGCCAGCAGCACAACGGGGGGGACAGATACGCAGTATTTT.

This clonotype occurred many times. The chain links TRBV19 to TRBJ2-7; no clear D gene. Germline CDR1 reads LNHDA; CDR2 reads SQIVND (reference sequence). V was cut by 3 bases and J by 3 bases, with 15 bases left in between. CDR3 size: 15 residues. CDR3 nucleotide sequence: TGTGCCAGTAGTATCCCGTGGTGGGATGTCTACGAGCAGTACTTC. This encodes CASSIPWWDVYEQYF.

This clonotype was found many times. The chain couples TRBV5-1 to TRBJ1-3, with TRBD1 identical over 7 bases. Germline values: CDR1 SGHRS, CDR2 YFSETQ. This CDR3 has 14 residues. Trimming removed 9 bases from V and 1 base from J; junction bases left unmatched: 7. The CDR3 nucleotides are TGCGCCACAGTAAGACAGGGATCTGGAAACACCATATATTTT. Its protein product is CATVRQGSGNTIYF.

V and J are TRBV7-9 and TRBJ1-4; weak D call: TRBD1 (6 bases). Trimming took off 5 bases at V and 10 bases at J, with 14 bases between the two ends. The CDR3 runs to 13 residues. Germline assignment: CDR1 SEHNR and CDR2 FQNEAQ (reference sequence). Here the CDR3 DNA reads TGTGCCAGCAGCCCCACAGGGTCTGGAAAACTGTTTTTT. Amino acid sequence: CASSPTGSGKLFF.

In this sample, this clonotype turned up a few times. This rearrangement joins TRBV20-1 to TRBJ2-3; D call uncertain. The CDR3 consists of 10 residues. Germline V gene data show CDR1 as DFQATT and CDR2 as SNEGSKA (reference sequence). V gave up 5 bases and J gave up 5 bases, with 5 bases separating them. CDR3 amino acids: CSAQVDTQYF. CDR3 in DNA: TGCAGTGCTCAAGTAGATACGCAGTATTTT.

Only one count was recorded for this clonotype. The chain has TRBV14 and TRBJ1-4, with D perhaps TRBD1 (5 bases). This CDR3 has 13 residues. Germline CDR1 reads SGHDN; CDR2 reads FVKESK. Trimming pared 3 bases from V and 7 bases from J, leaving 9 bases between. CDR3 protein: CASSQGVSEKLFF. CDR3 nucleotides: TGTGCCAGCAGCCAGGGGGTTAGTGAAAAACTGTTTTTT.

This clonotype has more than one count but fewer than ten. The chain employs TRBV20-1 and TRBJ2-7, with 9 nucleotides matching TRBD1. CDR1 and CDR2 (germline): DFQATT, SNEGSKA (reference sequence). After removal of 1 base from V and 2 bases from J, the junction contained 0 bases not matched to a gene. CDR3 size: 13 residues. CDR3 coding DNA: TGCAGTGCTAGAGGACAGGGGGCCTACGAGCAGTACTTC. Translating gives CSARGQGAYEQYF.

V gene TRBV5-1 combines with J gene TRBJ2-5, with TRBD2 identical over 8 bases. Unmatched junction bases numbered 6, after V lost 3 bases and J lost 5 bases. Germline-derived CDR1 and CDR2 are SGHRS and YFSETQ. The CDR3 length is 14 residues. The CDR3 region is CASSSGLGEETQYF. In nucleotides, the CDR3 is TGCGCCAGCAGCTCGGGACTAGGCGAGGAGACCCAGTACTTC.

This clonotype was detected ten times or more. The chain uses TRBV29-1 and TRBJ2-7; 10 positions match TRBD1. The V and J ends lost 8 bases and 0 bases, in that order; junction bases with no gene match: 10. Looked up from germline, CDR1 is SQVTM and CDR2 is ANQGSEA. This CDR3 has 15 residues. The DNA for the CDR3 is TGCAGCATCGTCGGGACAGGGGCCAACTCCTACGAGCAGTACTTC. It yields the protein CSIVGTGANSYEQYF.

The chain joins TRBV20-1 to TRBJ2-7, with 10 bases that match TRBD1. After removal of 1 base from V and 3 bases from J, the junction contained 0 bases not matched to a gene. The V gene's germline CDR1 is DFQATT and CDR2 SNEGSKA (reference sequence). The CDR3 runs 13 residues. The CDR3 protein is CSARGTGGYEQYF. For the CDR3, the DNA is TGCAGTGCTAGAGGGACAGGGGGCTACGAGCAGTACTTC.

With regard to this clonotype: With a much larger clone just one base away, this may be a read error. This chain uses TRBV6-6 with TRBJ1-1, with D unresolved. Germline lookup yields CDR1 MNHNY and CDR2 SVGAGI (reference sequence). The CDR3 contains 12 residues. The CDR3 reads CASSYSPEAASF. CDR3 DNA: TGTGCCAGCAGTTACTCGCCCGAGGCGGCTTCCTTT.

The chain is built from TRBV14 and TRBJ2-5; D is unclear. Trimming stripped 2 bases from V and 5 bases from J, with 15 bases between. Per the germline V gene, CDR1 is SGHDN and CDR2 is FVKESK. The CDR3 is 15 amino acids. In DNA form, the CDR3 reads TGTGCCAGCAGCCAAAGTGGTCCGCCGGGTGAGACCCAGTACTTC. Protein product: CASSQSGPPGETQYF.

V gene TRBV20-1 combines with J gene TRBJ2-7; 7 bases map to TRBD2. V dropped 3 bases and J dropped 3; count of bases not matched to a gene: 8. This CDR3 is built from 14 residues. From germline, CDR1 is DFQATT and CDR2 SNEGSKA (reference sequence). The CDR3 bases are TGCAGTGCTAGTGGGAGGGGAGAAGACTACGAGCAGTACTTC. Translation: CSASGRGEDYEQYF.

This clonotype came up once. The chain uses TRBV7-9 and TRBJ2-3; 8 nucleotides line up with TRBD1. Trimming took 5 bases from V and 0 from J; bases not matched to a gene: 4. Germline CDR1 is SEHNR and CDR2 is FQNEAQ (reference sequence). The CDR3 contains 15 residues. CDR3 DNA sequence: TGTGCCAGCAGCCAGGGACAGGTTAGCACAGATACGCAGTATTTT. Amino acids: CASSQGQVSTDTQYF.

This chain connects TRBV14 to TRBJ1-1, with D tentatively TRBD1 (5 bases). V lost 1 base, J lost 3 bases, and 12 bases lay in between. Germline V CDR1 and CDR2: SGHDN, FVKESK. The CDR3 totals 15 residues. The CDR3 here is CASSQGSWGYTEAFF. CDR3 nucleotide sequence: TGTGCCAGCAGCCAAGGGTCGTGGGGGTACACTGAAGCTTTCTTT.

The chain has TRBV2 and TRBJ2-5, with a tentative D call TRBD1 (7 bases). This CDR3 region has 15 residues. The V end lost 5 bases, the J end lost 5 bases, and 18 bases lay between the germline ends. Germline V gene sequence: CDR1 SNHLY, CDR2 FYNNEI. The CDR3 is CASSRQGRDFETQYF. The CDR3 DNA reads TGTGCCAGCAGTAGACAGGGTAGGGACTTCGAGACCCAGTACTTC.

On this clonotype itself: At one end, the junction sequence differs from germline, possibly due to a read error. The CDR3 DNA reads TGTGCTAGCAGCATCAGGGAAACTTGGGCCGAGCAGTACTTC. Translated: CASSIRETWAEQYF. The chain joins TRBV7-6 to TRBJ2-7, with D possibly matching TRBD1 (5 bases). Germline V gene lookup returns CDR1 SGHVS and CDR2 FNYEAQ. The CDR3 extends over 14 amino acids.

The V gene is TRBV9, the J gene TRBJ1-3; 9 nucleotides line up with TRBD1. The CDR3 has 17 residues. CDR1 SGDLS and CDR2 YYNGEE come from the germline V gene. Trimming took 0 bases from V and 3 from J; bases not matched to a gene: 7. The CDR3 is CASSVGYRGLGGNTIYF. For the CDR3, the DNA is TGTGCCAGCAGCGTAGGATACAGGGGGCTGGGTGGAAACACCATATATTTT.

This clonotype was counted a few times. The rearrangement joins TRBV24-1 to TRBJ1-2; D is unclear. The V gene lost 4 bases and the J gene lost 2 bases, with 10 bases spanning the gap. In germline, CDR1 is KGHDR, CDR2 SFDVKD. The CDR3 loop spans 14 amino acids. DNA of the CDR3: TGTGCCACCAGTGAGGGTCGGGAAAACTATGGCTACACCTTC. Encoded protein: CATSEGRENYGYTF.

The DNA of the CDR3 is TGTGCCAGCAGCCAAGAAGTCGGGGGGACCATATATTTT. As protein: CASSQEVGGTIYF. This chain links TRBV4-2 with TRBJ1-3, with D possibly being TRBD1 (5 bases). V was trimmed by 0 bases and J by 10 bases, leaving 10 bases between them. The CDR3 is made up of 13 amino acids. Germline loops: CDR1 LGHNA, CDR2 YNFKEQ.

On this clonotype: The junction differs from germline at one of its ends, possibly a read error. The chain links TRBV2 to TRBJ2-7; possibly TRBD1 or TRBD2 for D (5 bases each). The germline CDR1 and CDR2 sequences are SNHLY and FYNNEI. The CDR3 is made up of 13 amino acids. The CDR3 spells CASRGVSSYEQHF. The CDR3 DNA follows: TGTGCCAGTAGGGGAGTCAGCTCCTACGAGCAGCACTTC.

Only a few counts were recorded for this clonotype. This chain joins TRBV7-2 and TRBJ2-7; D remains unclear. V was shortened by 1 base and J by 1 base, with 5 bases between the two germline ends. The CDR3 covers 13 residues. Germline CDR1 is SGHTA and CDR2 is FQGNSA. The CDR3 DNA is TGTGCCAGCAGCTTAGAGAATTCCTACGAGCAGTACTTC. The encoded protein is CASSLENSYEQYF.

This sequence joins TRBV10-3 and TRBJ2-5, with 13 positions matching TRBD2. The CDR3 loop spans 18 amino acids. The V gene end was trimmed by 10 bases and the J gene end by 7 bases; junction bases not matched to a gene: 21. CDR1 is ENHRY, CDR2 SYGVKD, per germline. Here the CDR3 DNA reads TGTGCCAGCATTACAACTCTGACTAGCGGGAGGCGTCCGTCGACCCAGTACTTC. Its protein product is CASITTLTSGRRPSTQYF.